This T cell receptor (beta chain) is from a study of shared clonotypes between healthy human individuals. The germline V gene encodes CDR1 SGDLS and CDR2 YYNGEE. Trimming removed 0 bases from V and 9 bases from J, with 11 bases in between. This CDR3 region has 13 residues. TCRdb's table, derived via immunoSEQ multiplex PCR, lists solely in-frame clones and lacks some. Among roughly 2,300,000 clones listed, roughly 92% were seen once. Study findings and constraints: Generally, naive subsets came out with larger estimated richness than memory subsets.

In regard to this clone: Its specificity is unknown.

The clonotype comes from a man aged 18 to 30 in good health. Some clones in this sample may be carry-over from other donors' samples. The sequencing sample was made of naive CD4+ T cells from PBMCs. The subset: CD45RA+ positively selected. V usage is TRBV9 and J usage is TRBJ2-3; D call uncertain. The CDR3 DNA sequence: TGTGCCAGCAGCGTAGCTATGTACGAAACGCAGTATTTT. Protein product: CASSVAMYETQYF.